Below, one T cell receptor beta chain is given with its context. The sample comes from a study of tissue T cells after allogeneic stem cell transplantation. The CDR3 length is 14 residues. The ends lost 5 bases at V and 5 bases at J; junction bases unmatched: 7. Germline V CDR1 and CDR2: SQVTM, ANQGSEA. Sequencing used immunoSEQ multiplex PCR; TCRdb keeps in-frame clones, though not all of them. The sample contains 5,500 to 7,000 clones, roughly three fifths of which appear only once. This receptor was taken from a male donor at least 60 years old with lung cancer. The material was tissue from the jejunum, obtained at autopsy. This rearrangement joins TRBV29-1 to TRBJ2-7; 12 bases map to TRBD1. For the CDR3, the DNA is TGCAGCGTTCGACCGGGACAGGGGGCGAACGAGCAGTACTTC. This sequence encodes CSVRPGQGANEQYF.